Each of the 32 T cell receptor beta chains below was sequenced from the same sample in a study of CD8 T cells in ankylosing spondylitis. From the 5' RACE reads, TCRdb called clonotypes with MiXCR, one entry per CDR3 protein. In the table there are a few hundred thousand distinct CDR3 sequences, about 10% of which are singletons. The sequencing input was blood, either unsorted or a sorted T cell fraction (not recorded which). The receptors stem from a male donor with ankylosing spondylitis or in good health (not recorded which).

CDR3 coding DNA: TGTGCCAGCAAAAATGGACTAGCGATAACAGATACGCAGTATTTT. As protein: CASKNGLAITDTQYF. This chain links TRBV2 with TRBJ2-3, with TRBD2 matching over 9 bases. In germline, CDR1 is SNHLY, CDR2 FYNNEI. V shed 7 bases and J 3 bases; nucleotides not matched to a gene: 8. The CDR3 is made up of 15 amino acids.

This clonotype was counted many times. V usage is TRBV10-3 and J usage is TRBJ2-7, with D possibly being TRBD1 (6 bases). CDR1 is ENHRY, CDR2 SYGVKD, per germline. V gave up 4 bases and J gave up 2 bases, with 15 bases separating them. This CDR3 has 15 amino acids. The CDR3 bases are TGTGCCATCAGTGGGGTCTACAGGGCCCCCTACGAGCAGTACTTC. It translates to CAISGVYRAPYEQYF.

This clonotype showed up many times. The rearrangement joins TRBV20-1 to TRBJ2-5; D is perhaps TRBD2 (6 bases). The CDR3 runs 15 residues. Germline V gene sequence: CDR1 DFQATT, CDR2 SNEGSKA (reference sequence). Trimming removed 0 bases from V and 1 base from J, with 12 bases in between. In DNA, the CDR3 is TGCAGTGCTAGAGATACTAGCAGAATCCAAGAGACCCAGTACTTC. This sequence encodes CSARDTSRIQETQYF.

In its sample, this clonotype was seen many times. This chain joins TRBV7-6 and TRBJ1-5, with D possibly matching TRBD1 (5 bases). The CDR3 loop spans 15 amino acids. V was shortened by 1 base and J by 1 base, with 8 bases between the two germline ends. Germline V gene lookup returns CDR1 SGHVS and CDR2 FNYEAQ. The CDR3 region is CASSLDPGSNQPQHF. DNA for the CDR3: TGTGCCAGCAGCTTAGATCCAGGGAGCAATCAGCCCCAGCATTTT.

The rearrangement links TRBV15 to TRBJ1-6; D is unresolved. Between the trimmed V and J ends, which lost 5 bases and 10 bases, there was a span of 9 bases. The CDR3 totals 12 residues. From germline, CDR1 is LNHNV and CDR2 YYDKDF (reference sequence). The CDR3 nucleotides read TGTGCCACCAGCTCCGGAGGATCACCCCTCCACTTT. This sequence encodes CATSSGGSPLHF.

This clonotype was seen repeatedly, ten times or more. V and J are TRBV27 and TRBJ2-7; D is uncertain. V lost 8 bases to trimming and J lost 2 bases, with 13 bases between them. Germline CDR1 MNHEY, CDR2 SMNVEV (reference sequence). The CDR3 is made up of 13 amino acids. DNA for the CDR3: TGTGCCAGCGGTCGGACGGAAACCTACGAGCAGTACTTC. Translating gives CASGRTETYEQYF.

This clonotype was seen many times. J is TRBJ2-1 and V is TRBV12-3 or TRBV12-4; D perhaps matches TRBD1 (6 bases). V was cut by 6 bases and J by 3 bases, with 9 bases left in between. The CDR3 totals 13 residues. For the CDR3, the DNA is TGTGCCAGCAGCCAGGGACACTACAATGAGCAGTTCTTC. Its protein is CASSQGHYNEQFF.

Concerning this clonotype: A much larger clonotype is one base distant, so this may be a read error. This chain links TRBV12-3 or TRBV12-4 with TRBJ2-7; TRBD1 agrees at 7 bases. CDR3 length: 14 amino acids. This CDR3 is CASSTPGGKYAQYF. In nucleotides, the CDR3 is TGTGCCAGCAGCACCCCAGGGGGAAAGTACGCGCAGTACTTC.

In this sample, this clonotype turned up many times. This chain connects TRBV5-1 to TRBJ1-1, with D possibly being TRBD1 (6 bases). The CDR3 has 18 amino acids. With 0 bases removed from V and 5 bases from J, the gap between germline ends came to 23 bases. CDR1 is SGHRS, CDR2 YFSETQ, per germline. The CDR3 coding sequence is TGCGCCAGCAGCTTGGATAACCGGGACACTGGATTTTGGACTGAAGCTTTCTTT. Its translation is CASSLDNRDTGFWTEAFF.

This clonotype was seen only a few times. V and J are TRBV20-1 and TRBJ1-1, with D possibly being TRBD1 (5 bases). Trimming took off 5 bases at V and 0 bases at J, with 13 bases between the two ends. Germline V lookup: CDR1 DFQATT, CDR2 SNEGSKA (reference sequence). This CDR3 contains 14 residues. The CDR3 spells CSAPWGGLNTEAFF. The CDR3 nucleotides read TGCAGTGCTCCCTGGGGGGGGTTGAACACTGAAGCTTTCTTT.

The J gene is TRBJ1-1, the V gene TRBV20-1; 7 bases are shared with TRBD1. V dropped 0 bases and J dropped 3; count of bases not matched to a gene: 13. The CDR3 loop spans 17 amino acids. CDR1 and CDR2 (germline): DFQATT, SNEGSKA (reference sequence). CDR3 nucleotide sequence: TGCAGTGCTAGAGAATTTGACAGGGAAGTTCAGGACACTGAAGCTTTCTTT. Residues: CSAREFDREVQDTEAFF.

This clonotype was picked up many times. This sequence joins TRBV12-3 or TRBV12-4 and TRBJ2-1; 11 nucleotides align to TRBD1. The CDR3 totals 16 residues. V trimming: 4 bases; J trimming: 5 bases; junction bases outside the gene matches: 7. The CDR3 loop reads CASSSPGQGVDNEQFF. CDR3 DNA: TGTGCCAGCAGTTCTCCGGGACAGGGGGTAGACAATGAGCAGTTCTTC.

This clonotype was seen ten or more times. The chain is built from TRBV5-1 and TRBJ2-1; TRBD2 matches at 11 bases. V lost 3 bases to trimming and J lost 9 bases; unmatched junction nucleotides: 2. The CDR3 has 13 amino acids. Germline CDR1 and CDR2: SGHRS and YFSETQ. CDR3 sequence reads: CASSSGLAGEQFF. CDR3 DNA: TGCGCCAGCAGCTCTGGACTAGCGGGTGAGCAGTTCTTC.

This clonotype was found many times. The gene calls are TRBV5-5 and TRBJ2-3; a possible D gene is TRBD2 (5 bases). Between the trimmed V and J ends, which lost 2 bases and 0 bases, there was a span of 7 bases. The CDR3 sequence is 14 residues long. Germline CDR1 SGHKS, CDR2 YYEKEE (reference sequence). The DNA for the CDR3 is TGTGCCAGCAGCTTTCGCGGGAGCACAGATACGCAGTATTTT. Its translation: CASSFRGSTDTQYF.

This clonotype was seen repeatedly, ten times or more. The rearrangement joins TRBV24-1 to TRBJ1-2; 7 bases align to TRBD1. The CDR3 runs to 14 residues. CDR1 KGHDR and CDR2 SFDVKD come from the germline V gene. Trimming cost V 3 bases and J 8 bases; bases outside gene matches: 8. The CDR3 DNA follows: TGTGCCACCAGTGATGACTATGACAGGGCAGGCTACACCTTC. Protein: CATSDDYDRAGYTF.

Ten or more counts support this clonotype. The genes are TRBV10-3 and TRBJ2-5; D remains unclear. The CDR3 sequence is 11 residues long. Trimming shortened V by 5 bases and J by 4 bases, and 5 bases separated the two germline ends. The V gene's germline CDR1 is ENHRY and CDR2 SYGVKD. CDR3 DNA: TGTGCCATCAGTATCGGAGAGACCCAGTACTTC. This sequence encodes CAISIGETQYF.

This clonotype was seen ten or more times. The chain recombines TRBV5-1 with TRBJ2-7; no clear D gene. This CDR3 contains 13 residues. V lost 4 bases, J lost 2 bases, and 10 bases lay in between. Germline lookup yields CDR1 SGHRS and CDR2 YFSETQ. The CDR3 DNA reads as TGCGCCAGCAGCCTTCTAGACGCCTACGAGCAGTACTTC. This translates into CASSLLDAYEQYF.

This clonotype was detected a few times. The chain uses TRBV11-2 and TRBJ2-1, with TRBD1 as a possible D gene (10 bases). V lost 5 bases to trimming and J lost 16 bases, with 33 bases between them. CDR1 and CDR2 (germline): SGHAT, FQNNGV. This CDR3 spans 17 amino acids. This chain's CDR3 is CASSPFRDRGIAGDGFF. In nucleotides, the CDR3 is TGTGCCAGCAGCCCATTCCGGGACAGGGGAATAGCGGGGGATGGTTTCTTC.

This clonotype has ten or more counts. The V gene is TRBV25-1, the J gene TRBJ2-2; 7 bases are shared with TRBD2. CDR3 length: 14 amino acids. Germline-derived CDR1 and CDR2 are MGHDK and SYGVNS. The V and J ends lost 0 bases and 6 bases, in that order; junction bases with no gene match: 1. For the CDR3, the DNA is TGTGCCAGCAGTGAATATCGGGGGGCCGGGGAGCTGTTTTTT. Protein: CASSEYRGAGELFF.

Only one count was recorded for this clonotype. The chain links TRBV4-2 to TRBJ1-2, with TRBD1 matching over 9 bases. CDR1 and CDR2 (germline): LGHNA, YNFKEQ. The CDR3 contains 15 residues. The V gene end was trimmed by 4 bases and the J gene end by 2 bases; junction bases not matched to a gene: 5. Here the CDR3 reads CASSPTGGSNYGYTF. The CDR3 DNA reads TGTGCCAGCAGCCCGACAGGGGGTTCGAACTATGGCTACACCTTC.

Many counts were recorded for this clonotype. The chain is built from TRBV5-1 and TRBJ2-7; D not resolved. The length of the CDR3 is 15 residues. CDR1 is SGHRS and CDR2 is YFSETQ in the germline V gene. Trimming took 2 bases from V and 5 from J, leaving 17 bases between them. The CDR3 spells CASSFARNTRDEQYF. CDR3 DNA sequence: TGCGCCAGCAGCTTCGCCCGAAATACCAGAGACGAGCAGTACTTC.

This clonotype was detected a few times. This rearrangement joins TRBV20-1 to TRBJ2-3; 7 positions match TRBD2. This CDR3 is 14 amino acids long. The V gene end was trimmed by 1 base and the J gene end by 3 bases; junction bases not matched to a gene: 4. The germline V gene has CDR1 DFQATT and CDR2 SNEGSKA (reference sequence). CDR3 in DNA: TGCAGTGCTAGAGTAGCTAGCGGTACAGATACGCAGTATTTT. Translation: CSARVASGTDTQYF.

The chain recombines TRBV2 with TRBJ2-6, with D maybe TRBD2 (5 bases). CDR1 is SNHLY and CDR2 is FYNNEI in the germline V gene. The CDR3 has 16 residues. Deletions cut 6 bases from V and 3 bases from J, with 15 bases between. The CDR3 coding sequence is TGTGCCAGCAGCAGGCTCGAGGGTCATGGGGCCAACGTCCTGACTTTC. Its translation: CASSRLEGHGANVLTF.

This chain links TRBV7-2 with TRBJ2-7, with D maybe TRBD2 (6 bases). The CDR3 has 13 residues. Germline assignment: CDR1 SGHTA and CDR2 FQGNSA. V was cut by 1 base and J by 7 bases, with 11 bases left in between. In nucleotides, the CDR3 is TGTGCCAGCAGCTTAGACGGGGGTAAAGAGCAGTACTTC. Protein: CASSLDGGKEQYF.

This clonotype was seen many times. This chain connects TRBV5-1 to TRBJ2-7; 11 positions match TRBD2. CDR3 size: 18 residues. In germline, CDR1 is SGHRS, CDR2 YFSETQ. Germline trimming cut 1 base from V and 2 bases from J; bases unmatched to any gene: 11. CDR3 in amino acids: CASSLIAGGPRKPYEQYF. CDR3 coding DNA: TGCGCCAGCAGCTTGATAGCGGGAGGGCCTCGTAAACCCTACGAGCAGTACTTC.

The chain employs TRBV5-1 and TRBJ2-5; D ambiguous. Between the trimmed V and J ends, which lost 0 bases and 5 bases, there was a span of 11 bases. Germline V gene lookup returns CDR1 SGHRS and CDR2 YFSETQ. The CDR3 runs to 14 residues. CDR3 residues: CASSLALPPETQYF. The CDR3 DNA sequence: TGCGCCAGCAGCTTGGCCCTTCCGCCGGAGACCCAGTACTTC.

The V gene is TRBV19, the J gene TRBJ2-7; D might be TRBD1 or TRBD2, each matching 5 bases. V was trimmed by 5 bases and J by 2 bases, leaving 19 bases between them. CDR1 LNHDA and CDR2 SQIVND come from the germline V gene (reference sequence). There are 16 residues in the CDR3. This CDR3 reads CASSANGWDGAYEQYF. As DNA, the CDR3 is TGTGCCAGTAGTGCTAATGGATGGGACGGAGCCTACGAGCAGTACTTC.

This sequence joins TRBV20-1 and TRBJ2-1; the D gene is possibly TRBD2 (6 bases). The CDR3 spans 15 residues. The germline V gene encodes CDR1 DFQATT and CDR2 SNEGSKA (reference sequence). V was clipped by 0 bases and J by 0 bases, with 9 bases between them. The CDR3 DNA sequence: TGCAGTGCTAGAGATTTGCGGGGCTCCTACAATGAGCAGTTCTTC. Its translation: CSARDLRGSYNEQFF.

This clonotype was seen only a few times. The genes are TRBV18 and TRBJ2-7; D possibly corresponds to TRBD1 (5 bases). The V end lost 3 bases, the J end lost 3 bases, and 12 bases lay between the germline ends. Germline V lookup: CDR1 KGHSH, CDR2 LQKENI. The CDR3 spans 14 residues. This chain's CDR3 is CASSPTQDGYEQYF. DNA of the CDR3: TGTGCCAGCTCACCGACACAGGACGGCTACGAGCAGTACTTC.

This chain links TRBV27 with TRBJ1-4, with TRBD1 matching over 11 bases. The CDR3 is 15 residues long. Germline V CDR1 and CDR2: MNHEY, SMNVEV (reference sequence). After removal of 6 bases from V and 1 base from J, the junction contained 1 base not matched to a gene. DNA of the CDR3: TGTGCCAGCAGCGGGACAGGGGGAACTAATGAAAAACTGTTTTTT. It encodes CASSGTGGTNEKLFF.

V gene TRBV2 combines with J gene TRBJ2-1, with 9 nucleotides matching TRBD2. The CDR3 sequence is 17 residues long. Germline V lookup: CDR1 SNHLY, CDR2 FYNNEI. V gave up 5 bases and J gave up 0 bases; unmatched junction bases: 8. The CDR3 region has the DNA TGTGCCAGCAGTTACCTTAGCGGGAGAAGCTCCTACAATGAGCAGTTCTTC. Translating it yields CASSYLSGRSSYNEQFF.

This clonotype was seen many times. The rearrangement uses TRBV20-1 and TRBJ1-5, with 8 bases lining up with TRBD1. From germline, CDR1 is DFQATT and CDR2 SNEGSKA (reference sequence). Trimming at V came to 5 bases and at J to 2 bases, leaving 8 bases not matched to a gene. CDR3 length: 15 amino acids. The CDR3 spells CSAADREDGNQPQHF. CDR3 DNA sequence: TGCAGTGCTGCGGACAGGGAAGACGGCAATCAGCCCCAGCATTTT.